The 30 T cell receptor beta chains below come from one sample, sequenced in a study of immune cell composition in non-small cell lung cancer. TCRdb keeps only in-frame clones here, not all; method: immunoSEQ multiplex PCR. In the table there are approximately 8,200 clones, 78% of which are singletons. Material for sequencing was lung tumor tissue. All receptors come from a human donor with non-small cell lung cancer.

This sequence joins TRBV29-1 and TRBJ2-1; D might be TRBD1 (6 bases). This CDR3 spans 14 amino acids. The germline V gene encodes CDR1 SQVTM and CDR2 ANQGSEA. With 4 bases removed from V and 3 bases from J, the gap between germline ends came to 13 bases. CDR3 in amino acids: CSVAQPGHYNEQFF. In DNA form, the CDR3 reads TGCAGCGTTGCCCAACCGGGACACTACAATGAGCAGTTCTTC.

The V and J genes are TRBV7-9 and TRBJ1-1; D uncertain. This CDR3 spans 13 amino acids. CDR1 is SEHNR and CDR2 is FQNEAQ in the germline V gene (reference sequence). The germline V and J ends were trimmed by 5 bases and 6 bases, with 13 bases remaining between them. CDR3 sequence: CASSQGSFAEAFF. DNA of the CDR3: TGTGCCAGCAGCCAAGGGAGTTTTGCTGAAGCTTTCTTT.

V is TRBV7-2 and J is TRBJ1-5; TRBD1 aligns across 12 bases. With V trimmed by 5 bases and J by 4 bases, 9 bases remained unmatched. Per germline, CDR1 SGHTA and CDR2 FQGNSA. This CDR3 spans 17 amino acids. In DNA form, the CDR3 reads TGTGCCAGCAGCCCACGAGGGACAGGGGGCAGGAATCAGCCCCAGCATTTT. Protein: CASSPRGTGGRNQPQHF.

The genes are TRBV7-2 and TRBJ1-6; 8 nucleotides agree with TRBD1. Germline V gene lookup returns CDR1 SGHTA and CDR2 FQGNSA. This CDR3 spans 14 amino acids. V gave up 1 base and J gave up 10 bases; unmatched junction bases: 3. CDR3 protein: CASSLGQGRSPLHF. The CDR3 DNA reads TGTGCCAGCAGCTTAGGACAGGGGAGGTCACCCCTCCACTTT.

The chain carries TRBV9 and TRBJ1-1; TRBD1 is a possible D gene (5 bases). The V gene lost 0 bases and the J gene lost 4 bases, with 10 bases spanning the gap. The germline gives CDR1 SGDLS, CDR2 YYNGEE. This CDR3 has 14 amino acids. In nucleotides, the CDR3 is TGTGCCAGCAGCGTAGGAGGGACCCTCACTGAAGCTTTCTTT. Its protein is CASSVGGTLTEAFF. The variable domain in full, with the rest retrieved from reference TRBV9 and TRBJ1-1, is DSGVTQTPKHLITATGQRVTLRCSPRSGDLSVYWYQQSLDQGLQFLIQYYNGEERAKGNILERFSAQQFPDLHSELNLSSLELGDSALYFCASSVGGTLTEAFFGQGTRLTVV.

This chain joins TRBV4-3 and TRBJ1-1; D not certain. Germline assignment: CDR1 LGHNA and CDR2 YSLEER. V shed 3 bases and J shed 11 bases, with 13 bases lying between them. This CDR3 has 12 amino acids. The CDR3 nucleotides are TGCGCCAGCAGCCAGGAACCGGGAAGGGCTTTCTTT. Its translation is CASSQEPGRAFF.

The rearrangement joins TRBV5-1 to TRBJ2-4; 7 bases line up with TRBD2. The V gene's germline CDR1 is SGHRS and CDR2 YFSETQ. J gave up 8 bases and V 0 bases, and 11 bases lay outside the gene matches. The CDR3 has 16 amino acids. The CDR3 nucleotides are TGCGCCAGCAGCTTGGCCGTAAGGCAGGGAGGGGACATTCAGTACTTC. It encodes CASSLAVRQGGDIQYF.

The V call is TRBV28, the J call TRBJ2-5; 9 bases match TRBD1. Germline V gives CDR1 MDHEN, CDR2 SYDVKM. Trimming removed 6 bases from V and 5 bases from J; junction bases left unmatched: 10. There are 15 residues in the CDR3. CDR3 DNA sequence: TGTGCCAGCAGCACACACAGGGGGCTTGGGGAGACCCAGTACTTC. This translates into CASSTHRGLGETQYF.

The chain combines TRBV5-1 with TRBJ1-2; 8 bases map to TRBD1. V trimming: 4 bases; J trimming: 5 bases; junction bases outside the gene matches: 16. Germline lookup yields CDR1 SGHRS and CDR2 YFSETQ. The CDR3 covers 17 residues. The chain's CDR3 is CASSPGPGGSRGYGYTF. Written as DNA, the CDR3 is TGCGCCAGCAGCCCTGGGCCAGGGGGCAGCCGTGGATATGGCTACACCTTC. The full variable domain, in which reference TRBV5-1 and TRBJ1-2 provide the parts outside the CDR3, is KAGVTQTPRYLIKTRGQQVTLSCSPISGHRSVSWYQQTPGQGLQFLFEYFSETQRNKGNFPGRFSGRQFSNSRSEMNVSTLELGDSALYLCASSPGPGGSRGYGYTFGSGTRLTVV.

The chain is built from TRBV7-2 and TRBJ1-1; 7 positions agree with TRBD1. Trimming cost V 3 bases and J 1 base; bases outside gene matches: 2. This CDR3 spans 14 amino acids. Germline V CDR1 and CDR2: SGHTA, FQGNSA. CDR3 sequence reads: CASSFAGGNTEAFF. CDR3 in DNA: TGTGCCAGCAGCTTTGCAGGGGGGAACACTGAAGCTTTCTTT.

The chain employs TRBV5-6 and TRBJ2-7; D unresolved. The V end was cut by 2 bases, the J end by 7 bases, with 13 bases between. This CDR3 has 13 residues. CDR1 is SGHDT, CDR2 YYEEEE, per germline. The CDR3 here is CASSLGIAEEQYF. CDR3 bases: TGTGCCAGCAGCTTAGGGATCGCGGAAGAGCAGTACTTC. Full variable domain (outside the CDR3, taken from reference TRBV5-6 and TRBJ2-7): DAGVTQSPTHLIKTRGQQVTLRCSPKSGHDTVSWYQQALGQGPQFIFQYYEEEERQRGNFPDRFSGHQFPNYSSELNVNALLLGDSALYLCASSLGIAEEQYFGPGTRLTVT.

The chain recombines TRBV6-8 with TRBJ2-7; D is possibly TRBD1 (6 bases). Germline V CDR1 and CDR2: MNHGY, SAAAGT. This CDR3 comprises 11 residues. Trimming removed 6 bases at V and 7 bases at J, with 10 bases between. The chain's CDR3 is CASSPGEEQYF. CDR3 sequence (DNA): TGTGCCAGCAGCCCAGGGGAAGAGCAGTACTTC.

V is TRBV11-2 and J is TRBJ2-3; the match to TRBD2 covers 13 bases. Germline V lookup: CDR1 SGHAT, CDR2 FQNNGV. The CDR3 loop spans 14 amino acids. V lost 10 bases to trimming and J lost 9 bases; unmatched junction nucleotides: 10. Here the CDR3 reads CATTPGLAGKTQYF. The CDR3, as DNA: TGTGCCACCACACCGGGACTAGCGGGGAAAACGCAGTATTTT.

This sequence joins TRBV6-5 and TRBJ1-5; D remains unclear. The CDR3 is 15 amino acids. Trimming left V 6 bases short and J 6 bases short, with 18 bases between. Germline V gene sequence: CDR1 MNHEY, CDR2 SVGAGI. The CDR3 DNA reads as TGTGCCAGCAGCCCCTTGATGGGTTCGGGTCAGCCCCAGCATTTT. It specifies CASSPLMGSGQPQHF.

CDR3 sequence: CASSLEGPGMNTEAFF. Here the CDR3 DNA reads TGTGCCAGCAGCTTAGAAGGCCCGGGTATGAACACTGAAGCTTTCTTT. The chain couples TRBV11-3 to TRBJ1-1; D is ambiguous. The V end was cut by 0 bases, the J end by 0 bases, with 11 bases between. Germline CDR1 reads SGHNT; CDR2 reads YENEEA. The CDR3 is 16 residues long.

V and J are TRBV6-6 and TRBJ2-7, with 8 positions matching TRBD2. Germline assignment: CDR1 MNHNY and CDR2 SVGAGI (reference sequence). After removal of 5 bases from V and 1 base from J, the junction contained 4 bases not matched to a gene. There are 14 residues in the CDR3. CDR3 coding DNA: TGTGCCAGCAGTCCGTCGGGGGGGTCCTACGAGCAGTACTTC. Protein sequence: CASSPSGGSYEQYF.

J is TRBJ1-3 and V is TRBV15; D possibly corresponds to TRBD1 (6 bases). Deletions cut 0 bases from V and 0 bases from J, with 12 bases between. Per the germline V gene, CDR1 is LNHNV and CDR2 is YYDKDF (reference sequence). This CDR3 has 17 amino acids. CDR3 region: CATSRDHQGRSGNTIYF. In DNA, the CDR3 is TGTGCCACCAGCAGAGATCACCAGGGGCGCTCTGGAAACACCATATATTTT.

The J gene is TRBJ1-1, the V gene TRBV9, with D tentatively TRBD1 (6 bases). Deletions cut 0 bases from V and 5 bases from J, with 11 bases between. The CDR3 is 14 amino acids. CDR1 and CDR2 from the germline V gene are SGDLS and YYNGEE. The CDR3 loop is CASSVAQGFTEAFF. CDR3 nucleotide sequence: TGTGCCAGCAGCGTAGCTCAGGGGTTTACTGAAGCTTTCTTT.

The genes are TRBV7-9 and TRBJ1-5; D is possibly TRBD1 (5 bases). The CDR3 has 12 residues. Germline CDR1 and CDR2: SEHNR and FQNEAQ (reference sequence). Trimming took off 1 base at V and 13 bases at J, with 11 bases between the two ends. The DNA of the CDR3 is TGTGCCAGCAGCTTAGGGCAGGGCGGTCAGCATTTT. Translating it yields CASSLGQGGQHF.

Here the CDR3 reads CASSVSQGAGGYTF. In nucleotides, the CDR3 is TGTGCCAGCAGCGTATCACAGGGAGCGGGTGGCTACACCTTC. The chain joins TRBV9 to TRBJ1-2; D is possibly TRBD1 (6 bases). Germline V gives CDR1 SGDLS, CDR2 YYNGEE. The CDR3 extends over 14 amino acids. Trimming stripped 1 base from V and 7 bases from J, with 14 bases between.

This clone has more than one count but fewer than ten. V is TRBV9 and J is TRBJ1-5, with a weak D call TRBD1 (5 bases). The V end was cut by 0 bases, the J end by 4 bases, with 8 bases between. Germline V gives CDR1 SGDLS, CDR2 YYNGEE. This CDR3 has 14 amino acids. CDR3 loop: CASSVGQSNQPQHF. In DNA form, the CDR3 reads TGTGCCAGCAGCGTAGGACAGTCTAATCAGCCCCAGCATTTT.

This clone has just a few counts. The V and J genes are TRBV15 and TRBJ2-7; D not certain. Germline V gene lookup returns CDR1 LNHNV and CDR2 YYDKDF (reference sequence). There are 17 residues in the CDR3. V dropped 4 bases and J dropped 0 bases, with 19 bases sitting between them. CDR3 bases: TGTGCCACCAGCACCCGTCCAGGAGACTCCATCTCCTACGAGCAGTACTTC. It is translated as CATSTRPGDSISYEQYF.

For the CDR3, the DNA is TGTGCCAGCAGTCTAACCGTCAGGGATCGAGCTTTCTTT. Encoded protein: CASSLTVRDRAFF. The J gene is TRBJ1-1, the V gene TRBV28; D may be TRBD1 (5 bases). Trimming took 5 bases from V and 10 from J, leaving 17 bases between them. Germline CDR1 and CDR2: MDHEN and SYDVKM. The CDR3 is 13 amino acids.

V is TRBV15 and J is TRBJ1-2, with D possibly being TRBD1 (5 bases). Trimming removed 4 bases at V and 4 bases at J, with 16 bases between. Germline CDR1 LNHNV, CDR2 YYDKDF (reference sequence). The CDR3 has 15 amino acids. The CDR3 coding sequence is TGTGCCACCAGCATTAACCTGGGGGGAGCCTATGGCTACACCTTC. It specifies CATSINLGGAYGYTF.

This clone was detected a few times. This chain connects TRBV18 to TRBJ1-2; no reliable D call. In germline, CDR1 is KGHSH, CDR2 LQKENI. The CDR3 runs to 14 residues. V was pared by 3 bases and J by 0 bases, with 8 bases between. The CDR3 DNA is TGTGCCAGCTCACCTACGGGGACTAACTATGGCTACACCTTC. It translates to CASSPTGTNYGYTF.

The genes are TRBV7-2 and TRBJ2-7; 7 positions match TRBD1. Germline CDR1 SGHTA, CDR2 FQGNSA. The CDR3 has 14 residues. Germline trimming cut 2 bases from V and 5 bases from J; bases unmatched to any gene: 6. The CDR3 DNA sequence: TGTGCCAGCAGCTTAAATATAGGGACAGACGAGCAGTACTTC. This translates into CASSLNIGTDEQYF.

V and J are TRBV6-5 and TRBJ1-2, with 7 bases fitting TRBD1. The CDR3 is made up of 13 amino acids. Looked up from germline, CDR1 is MNHEY and CDR2 is SVGAGI. V dropped 6 bases and J dropped 6; count of bases not matched to a gene: 7. CDR3 residues: CASRWGQFDGYTF. CDR3 coding DNA: TGTGCCAGCAGGTGGGGACAGTTTGATGGCTACACCTTC.

The V and J genes are TRBV27 and TRBJ1-2; D remains ambiguous. V lost 2 bases and J 8 bases, leaving 12 bases between the germline ends. The V gene's germline CDR1 is MNHEY and CDR2 SMNVEV (reference sequence). The CDR3 is 13 amino acids. The CDR3, as DNA: TGTGCCAGCAGTTTAGGCCCTTCGAGGGGCTACACCTTC. As protein: CASSLGPSRGYTF.

V and J are TRBV5-4 and TRBJ2-7; weak D call: TRBD1 (5 bases). This CDR3 contains 14 residues. The ends were cut back, 3 bases at V and 6 bases at J, with 16 bases in the middle. CDR1 is SGHNT, CDR2 YYREEE, per germline (reference sequence). The CDR3 DNA reads TGTGCCAGCAGCTGGAATGGCAGGGTTGGCGAGCAGTACTTC. It yields the protein CASSWNGRVGEQYF. Filled out from reference TRBV5-4 and TRBJ2-7, the complete variable domain reads ETGVTQSPTHLIKTRGQQVTLRCSSQSGHNTVSWYQQALGQGPQFIFQYYREEENGRGNFPPRFSGLQFPNYSSELNVNALELDDSALYLCASSWNGRVGEQYFGPGTRLTVT.

This clone appeared a few times. The chain uses TRBV11-3 and TRBJ2-7; weak D call: TRBD2 (6 bases). Trimming removed 9 bases at V and 7 bases at J, with 7 bases between. This CDR3 contains 9 residues. CDR1 and CDR2 (germline): SGHNT, YENEEA. The CDR3 DNA reads TGTGCCAGTCGGGGGGAGCAGTACTTC. Amino acid sequence: CASRGEQYF.